The T cell receptor (beta chain) under discussion was sequenced for a study of blood T cells in healthy people across ages. A second PCR of about 7 to 12 cycles used a sample-barcoded 5' primer and a J-beta primer mix. All cDNA molecules were each tagged by a template-switch adaptor with 12 random nucleotides. TCRdb called the 5' RACE reads again in MiXCR, with one record for every CDR3 protein. Found here are approximately 900,000 distinct CDR3 sequences, just under 30% of them singletons; the top ten hold around 9.6%. This clonotype was counted only a few times. The CDR3 totals 13 residues. In germline, CDR1 is MNHEY, CDR2 SVGAGI. The V end lost 6 bases, the J end lost 11 bases, and 17 bases lay between the germline ends. In addition, the sample was reused for a study of T cells of mothers and their children. That work states: Reads obtained per mother exceeded 8.5 million TCR beta CDR3 reads, with 2.5 million to 3.5 million obtained per child. The shaping of TCR recombination output by thymic selection is similar in related and unrelated pairs. Mother-child pairs who were related displayed a slightly higher overlap than unrelated pairs, a difference that was non-significant.

Sequenced: blood. The clonotype originates from a woman aged 40 to 50 in good health. V usage is TRBV6-5 and J usage is TRBJ2-1; TRBD2 is a possible D gene (6 bases). The CDR3 sequence is CASSFPGLPKQFF. The DNA of the CDR3 is TGTGCCAGCAGCTTCCCGGGACTCCCTAAGCAGTTCTTC.